This T cell receptor (beta chain) was captured in a study of naive and memory T cell subsets. The beta constant-region primer was an equimolar mix of two oligonucleotides covering TRBC1 and TRBC2. Four rounds of PCR amplified the ligated cDNA using nested alpha and beta constant-region primers plus SP2. Each CDR3 protein is one row after TCRdb ran MiXCR on the UMI-ligation and nested PCR reads. The table has over 110,000 distinct CDR3 sequences, approximately 18% seen once; the top ten hold 0.5% to 0.75%. Points from the study as a whole: Possibly reflecting memory cells re-expressing CD45RA, a few larger clonotypes occurred in naive repertoires, especially CD8.

This clonotype was detected only a few times. The antigen is unknown. Germline values: CDR1 MDHEN, CDR2 SYDVKM. There are 16 residues in the CDR3. With V trimmed by 6 bases and J by 5 bases, 9 bases remained unmatched. This sequence joins TRBV28 and TRBJ2-3; the match to TRBD2 covers 12 bases. Sequencing used naive CD8+ T cells from blood. The receptor was isolated from a human donor in good health. CDR3 residues: CASRKLAGGVLDTQYF. The CDR3 coding sequence is TGTGCCAGCAGGAAACTAGCGGGAGGAGTGCTAGATACGCAGTATTTT.